These 13 T cell receptor beta chains originate from one sample sequenced in a study of T cell responses to AZD1222 COVID-19 vaccine listed by TCRdb under 2021. Library preparation was by the immunoSEQ multiplex PCR assay. The immuneACCESS repertoire file appears here via TCRdb, limited to in-frame rearrangements. These files lack a portion of the clones; in checked studies, under half of the deficit traces to unresolved V genes, and the cause of the others is not known. The sample table holds 150,000 to 200,000 clones, of which around 94% were seen once. Jointly, the top ten make up 1.6% of the sample. The time point label of this sample denotes: about 28 days (+/-7) after the second vaccine dose. Source: peripheral blood, taken 28 days after the second AZD1222 dose. The receptors originated from an adult who received the AZD1222 COVID-19 vaccine.

The chain couples TRBV5-6 to TRBJ1-1, with D maybe TRBD1 (5 bases). The V gene's germline CDR1 is SGHDT and CDR2 YYEEEE. The V and J ends lost 4 bases and 2 bases respectively, with 15 bases between them. CDR3 length equals 15 residues. In nucleotides, the CDR3 is TGTGCCAGCAGCGTGAGAGGGGTACGAAACACTGAAGCTTTCTTT. This codes for CASSVRGVRNTEAFF.

The chain joins TRBV19 to TRBJ1-5; D gene ambiguous. This CDR3 has 12 residues. V lost 0 bases, J lost 5 bases, and 2 bases lay in between. Germline CDR1 LNHDA, CDR2 SQIVND (reference sequence). The CDR3 loop is CASSIDYQPQHF. The CDR3 nucleotides are TGTGCCAGTAGTATAGACTATCAGCCCCAGCATTTT.

This clone was picked up a small number of times. The chain has TRBV6-4 and TRBJ1-4; D is unresolved. This CDR3 has 14 amino acids. Germline loops: CDR1 MRHNA, CDR2 SNTAGT. Trimming took off 10 bases at V and 2 bases at J, with 14 bases between the two ends. This CDR3 reads CATDDGNTNEKLFF. CDR3 sequence (DNA): TGTGCCACCGATGACGGAAACACTAATGAAAAACTGTTTTTT.

The chain has TRBV9 and TRBJ1-2, with no clear D. Germline V lookup: CDR1 SGDLS, CDR2 YYNGEE. The CDR3 is 14 amino acids. Trimming removed 3 bases at V and 4 bases at J, with 13 bases between. CDR3: CASSAPQTSYGYTF. Written as DNA, the CDR3 is TGTGCCAGCAGCGCCCCCCAGACAAGCTATGGCTACACCTTC.

The V and J genes are TRBV10-3 and TRBJ2-7; possible D gene TRBD1, 5 bases. V lost 3 bases, J lost 3 bases, and 12 bases lay in between. CDR3 length: 14 residues. In germline, CDR1 is ENHRY, CDR2 SYGVKD. In DNA, the CDR3 is TGTGCCATCAGTGATTCCGACAGACTCTACGAGCAGTACTTC. Translation: CAISDSDRLYEQYF.

The CDR3 bases are TGTGCCAGCAGATCTGGGGATTTCAATCAGCCCCAGCATTTT. Protein: CASRSGDFNQPQHF. The J gene is TRBJ1-5, the V gene TRBV28; D remains ambiguous. V lost 6 bases to trimming and J lost 3 bases, with 12 bases between them. There are 14 residues in the CDR3. Germline assignment: CDR1 MDHEN and CDR2 SYDVKM. Full variable domain (missing parts from reference TRBV28 and TRBJ1-5): DVKVTQSSRYLVKRTGEKVFLECVQDMDHENMFWYRQDPGLGLRLIYFSYDVKMKEKGDIPEGYSVSREKKERFSLILESASTNQTSMYLCASRSGDFNQPQHFGDGTRLSIL.

This rearrangement joins TRBV5-1 to TRBJ1-2, with 8 nucleotides matching TRBD1. The CDR3 runs 17 residues. With 1 base clipped from V and 2 bases from J, the junction kept 10 bases outside the gene matches. CDR1 is SGHRS, CDR2 YFSETQ, per germline. The CDR3 spells CASSLWAGGAGNYGYTF. The CDR3 coding sequence is TGCGCCAGCAGCTTGTGGGCAGGGGGCGCGGGAAACTATGGCTACACCTTC.

The chain employs TRBV12-5 and TRBJ1-5; D may be TRBD1 (5 bases). Trimming cost V 2 bases and J 3 bases, with 11 bases left between them. The CDR3 loop spans 15 amino acids. Germline-derived CDR1 and CDR2 are LGHNT and FRNRAP. DNA for the CDR3: TGTGCTAGTGGTTTGACGGGGGGTATCAATCAGCCCCAGCATTTT. Residues: CASGLTGGINQPQHF.

The J gene is TRBJ2-7, the V gene TRBV27; 11 bases align to TRBD2. V shed 5 bases and J 3 bases; nucleotides not matched to a gene: 6. Germline CDR1 and CDR2: MNHEY and SMNVEV (reference sequence). This CDR3 has 15 residues. In nucleotides, the CDR3 is TGTGCCAGCAGTACCGCTAGCGGGGGGCTCTACGAGCAGTACTTC. As protein: CASSTASGGLYEQYF.

This sequence joins TRBV29-1 and TRBJ2-1; no clear D. V was trimmed by 4 bases and J by 6 bases, leaving 4 bases between them. This CDR3 has 10 amino acids. The germline V gene encodes CDR1 SQVTM and CDR2 ANQGSEA. DNA of the CDR3: TGCAGCGTTGCAGGCAATGAGCAGTTCTTC. It encodes CSVAGNEQFF.

This chain links TRBV2 with TRBJ1-1; D may be TRBD1 (6 bases). The germline V gene encodes CDR1 SNHLY and CDR2 FYNNEI. The CDR3 is 13 amino acids. The V end was cut by 6 bases, the J end by 10 bases, with 18 bases between. The CDR3 sequence: CASRTGYGNGAFF. The CDR3 nucleotides read TGTGCCAGCAGGACAGGTTATGGGAATGGAGCTTTCTTT.

The chain joins TRBV28 to TRBJ2-7; D gene ambiguous. The CDR3 length is 12 residues. The ends were cut back, 3 bases at V and 5 bases at J, with 8 bases in the middle. Germline CDR1 reads MDHEN; CDR2 reads SYDVKM. CDR3 region: CASSFLSNEQYF. CDR3 DNA sequence: TGTGCCAGCAGTTTTCTATCGAACGAGCAGTACTTC.

This clone was recorded only once. The gene calls are TRBV5-5 and TRBJ1-3; D uncertain. V lost 1 base and J 0 bases, leaving 5 bases between the germline ends. CDR1 is SGHKS and CDR2 is YYEKEE in the germline V gene (reference sequence). The CDR3 consists of 14 residues. CDR3 residues: CASSLPPSGNTIYF. Here the CDR3 DNA reads TGTGCCAGCAGCTTGCCCCCCTCTGGAAACACCATATATTTT.